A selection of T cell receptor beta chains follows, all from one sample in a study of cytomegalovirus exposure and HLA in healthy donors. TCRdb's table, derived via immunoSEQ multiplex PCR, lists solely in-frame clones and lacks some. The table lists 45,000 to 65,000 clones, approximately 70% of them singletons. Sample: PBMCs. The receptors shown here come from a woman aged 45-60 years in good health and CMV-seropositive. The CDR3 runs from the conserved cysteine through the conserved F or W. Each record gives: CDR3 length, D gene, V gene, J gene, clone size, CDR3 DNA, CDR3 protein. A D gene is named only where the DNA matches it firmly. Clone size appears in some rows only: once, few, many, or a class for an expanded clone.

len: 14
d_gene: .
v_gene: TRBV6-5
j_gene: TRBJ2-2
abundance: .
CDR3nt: TGTGCCAGCAGAAGAGCCAGGGACACCGGGGAGCTGTTTTTT
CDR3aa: CASRRARDTGELFF

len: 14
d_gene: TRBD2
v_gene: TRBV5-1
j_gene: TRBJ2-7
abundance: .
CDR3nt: TGCGCCAGCAGGGGCGGGGGGTCGAACGGCGAGCAGTACTTC
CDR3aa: CASRGGGSNGEQYF

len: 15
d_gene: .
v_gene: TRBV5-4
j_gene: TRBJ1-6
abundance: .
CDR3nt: TGTGCCAGCAGCTCCGTTCCCGGGAATAATTCACCCCTCCACTTT
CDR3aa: CASSSVPGNNSPLHF

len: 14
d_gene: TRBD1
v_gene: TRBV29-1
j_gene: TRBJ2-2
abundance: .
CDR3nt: TGCAGCGTAACGACAGGGAGCTATCCCGGGGAGCTGTTTTTT
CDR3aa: CSVTTGSYPGELFF

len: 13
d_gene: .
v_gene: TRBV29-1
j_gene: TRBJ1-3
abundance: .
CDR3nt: TGCAGCGCCGCTACCGACTCTGGAAACACCATATATTTT
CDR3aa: CSAATDSGNTIYF

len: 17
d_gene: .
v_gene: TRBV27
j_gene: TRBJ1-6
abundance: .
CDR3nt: TGTGCCAGCAGTTTATCCGCGGGGCTCTCCTATAATTCACCCCTCCACTTT
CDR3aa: CASSLSAGLSYNSPLHF

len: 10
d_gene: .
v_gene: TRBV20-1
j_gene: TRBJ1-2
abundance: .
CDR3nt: TGCAGTGCCACTGGACAGGGCTACACCTTC
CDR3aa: CSATGQGYTF

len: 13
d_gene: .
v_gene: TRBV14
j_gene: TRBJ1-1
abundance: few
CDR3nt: TGTGCCAGCAGCCATTCCCTACCGGCTGAAGCTTTCTTT
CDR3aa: CASSHSLPAEAFF

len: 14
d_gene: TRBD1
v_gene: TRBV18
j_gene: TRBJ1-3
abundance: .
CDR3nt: TGTGCCAGCTCAACAGGGGCCTCTGGAAACACCATATATTTT
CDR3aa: CASSTGASGNTIYF

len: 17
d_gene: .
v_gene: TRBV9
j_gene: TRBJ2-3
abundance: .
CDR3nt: TGTGCCAGCAGCGTTGGCGGGGCGATATCTAGCACAGATACGCAGTATTTT
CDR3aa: CASSVGGAISSTDTQYF

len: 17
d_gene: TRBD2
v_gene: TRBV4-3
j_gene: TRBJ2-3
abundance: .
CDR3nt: TGCGCCAGCAGCCAAGAATGGGGAGCGGGGGGCACAGATACGCAGTATTTT
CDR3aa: CASSQEWGAGGTDTQYF

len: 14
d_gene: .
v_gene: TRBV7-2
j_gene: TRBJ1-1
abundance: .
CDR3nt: TGTGCCAGCAGCTTAGGAGACAGGTCCAAAGAAGCTTTCTTT
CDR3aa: CASSLGDRSKEAFF

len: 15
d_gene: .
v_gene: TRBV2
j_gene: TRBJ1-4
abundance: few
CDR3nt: TGTGCCAGCAGCGGGGTGGGGGGGCGTTACTGGAAACTGTTTTTT
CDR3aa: CASSGVGGRYWKLFF

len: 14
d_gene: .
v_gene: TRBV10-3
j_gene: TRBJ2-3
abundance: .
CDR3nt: TGTGCCATCAAAGCAGGGATGAGGACAGATACGCAGTATTTT
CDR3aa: CAIKAGMRTDTQYF

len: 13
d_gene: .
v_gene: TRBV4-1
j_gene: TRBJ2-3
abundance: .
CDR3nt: TGCGCCAGCAGCCAAATCGACAGGTCCACGCAGTATTTT
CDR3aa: CASSQIDRSTQYF

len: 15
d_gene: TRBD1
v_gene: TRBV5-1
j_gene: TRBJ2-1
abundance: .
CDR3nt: TGCGCCAGCAGCTTACGGGACAGGGTGGACAATGAGCAGTTCTTC
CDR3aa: CASSLRDRVDNEQFF

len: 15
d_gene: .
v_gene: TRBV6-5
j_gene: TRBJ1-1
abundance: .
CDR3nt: TGTGCCAGCAGCCCTATCGGACAGTTGTGGACTGAAGCTTTCTTT
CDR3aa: CASSPIGQLWTEAFF

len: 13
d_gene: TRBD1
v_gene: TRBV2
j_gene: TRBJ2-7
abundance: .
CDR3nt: TGTGCCAGCAGATACAGGGGCTCAAACGAGCAGTACTTC
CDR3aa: CASRYRGSNEQYF

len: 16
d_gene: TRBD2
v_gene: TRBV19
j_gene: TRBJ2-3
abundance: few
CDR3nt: TGTGCCAGTAGTGAATTAGCGGGAGGTGACACAGATACGCAGTATTTT
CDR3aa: CASSELAGGDTDTQYF

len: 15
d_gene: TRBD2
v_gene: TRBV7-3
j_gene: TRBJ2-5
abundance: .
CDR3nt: TGTGCCAGCAGCAGTCTAGCGGGGCTACAAGAGACCCAGTACTTC
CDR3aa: CASSSLAGLQETQYF

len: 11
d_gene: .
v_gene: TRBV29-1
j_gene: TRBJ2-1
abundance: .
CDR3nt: TGCAGCGTCCAAGACTTTTATGAGCAGTTCTTC
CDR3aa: CSVQDFYEQFF

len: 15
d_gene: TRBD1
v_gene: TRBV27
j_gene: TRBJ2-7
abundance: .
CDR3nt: TGTGCCAGCAGTACCGGGACAGGGGGCTCCTACGAGCAGTACTTC
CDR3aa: CASSTGTGGSYEQYF

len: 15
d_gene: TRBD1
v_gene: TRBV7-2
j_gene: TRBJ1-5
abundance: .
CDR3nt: TGTGCCAGCAGCGAGGCGGACAGGGCTGGTCAGCCCCAGCATTTT
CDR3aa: CASSEADRAGQPQHF

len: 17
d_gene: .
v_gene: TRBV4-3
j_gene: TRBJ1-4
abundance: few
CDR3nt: TGCGCCAGCAGCCAACGTAGGAGGGGACTCTCTAATGAAAAACTGTTTTTT
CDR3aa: CASSQRRRGLSNEKLFF

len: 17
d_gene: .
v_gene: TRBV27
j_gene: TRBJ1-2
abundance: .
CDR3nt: TGTGCCAGCAGTTTAGACTTTGCGGGGATAGGTTGGGATGGCTACACCTTC
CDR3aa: CASSLDFAGIGWDGYTF

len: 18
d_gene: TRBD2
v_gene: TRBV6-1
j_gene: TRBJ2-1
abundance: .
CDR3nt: TGTGCCAGCAGTGAAGTAGCGGGAGGGCCCGGTCCCTCCAATGAGCAGTTCTTC
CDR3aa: CASSEVAGGPGPSNEQFF

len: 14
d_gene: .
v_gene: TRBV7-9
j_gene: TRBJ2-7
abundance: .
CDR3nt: TGTGCCAGCAGCTTAGTCTCCAGCTCCTACGAGCAGTACTTC
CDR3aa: CASSLVSSSYEQYF

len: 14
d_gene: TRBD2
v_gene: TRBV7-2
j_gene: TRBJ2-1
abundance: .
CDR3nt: TGTGCCAGCAGCTTAGGGGGGAGGGGCAATGAGCAGTTCTTC
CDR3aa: CASSLGGRGNEQFF

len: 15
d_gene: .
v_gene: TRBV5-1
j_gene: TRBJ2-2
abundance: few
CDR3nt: TGCGCCAGCAGCTTGGGAAGCACCAACACCGGGGAGCTGTTTTTT
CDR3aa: CASSLGSTNTGELFF

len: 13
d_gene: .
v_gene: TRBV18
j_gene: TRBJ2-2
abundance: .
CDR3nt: TGTGCCAGCTCACCCAGTGTGACCGGGGAGCTGTTTTTT
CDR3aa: CASSPSVTGELFF

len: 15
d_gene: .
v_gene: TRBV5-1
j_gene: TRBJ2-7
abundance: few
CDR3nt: TGCGCCAGCAGCTCTCAGGGCTCGATAGGTAACGAGCAGTACTTC
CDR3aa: CASSSQGSIGNEQYF

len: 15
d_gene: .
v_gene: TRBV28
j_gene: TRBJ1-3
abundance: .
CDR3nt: TGTGCCAGCAGTCAGCCTCGGACAGTTGGAAACACCATATATTTT
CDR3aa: CASSQPRTVGNTIYF

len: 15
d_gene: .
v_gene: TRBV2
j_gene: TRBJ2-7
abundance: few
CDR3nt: TGTGCCAGCCTCCACCCCCTTCGACAGGCTTACGAGCAGTACTTC
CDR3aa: CASLHPLRQAYEQYF

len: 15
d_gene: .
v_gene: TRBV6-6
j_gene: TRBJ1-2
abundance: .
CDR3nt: TGTGCCAGCAGTTACGGGCAGGGAAAAAACTATGGCTACACCTTC
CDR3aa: CASSYGQGKNYGYTF

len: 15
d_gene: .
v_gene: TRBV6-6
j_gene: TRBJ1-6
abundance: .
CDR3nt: TGTGCCAGCAGTGTCAGGGGAATGGGGAATTCACCCCTCCACTTT
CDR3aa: CASSVRGMGNSPLHF

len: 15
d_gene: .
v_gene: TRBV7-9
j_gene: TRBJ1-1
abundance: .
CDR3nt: TGTGCCAGCAGCTCAGGGGTTGGGGCGGACACTGAAGCTTTCTTT
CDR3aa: CASSSGVGADTEAFF

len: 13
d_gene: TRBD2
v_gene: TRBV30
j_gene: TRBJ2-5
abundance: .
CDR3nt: TGTGCCTGGAACGGGGGAGGGCCGGAGGAGCAGTACTTC
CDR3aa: CAWNGGGPEEQYF

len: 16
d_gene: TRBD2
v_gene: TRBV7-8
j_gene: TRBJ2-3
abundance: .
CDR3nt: TGTGCCAGCAAGCCGCGGGGCGGGGGACGCACAGATACGCAGTATTTT
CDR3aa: CASKPRGGGRTDTQYF

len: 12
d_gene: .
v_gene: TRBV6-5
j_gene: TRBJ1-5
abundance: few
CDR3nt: TGTGCCACCCGGGGGGCTAATCAGCCCCAGCATTTT
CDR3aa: CATRGANQPQHF

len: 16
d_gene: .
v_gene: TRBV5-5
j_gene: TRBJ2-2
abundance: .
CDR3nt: TGTGCCAGCAGCGCCCAGGTACAGATCAAGGTCGGGGAGCTGTTTTTT
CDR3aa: CASSAQVQIKVGELFF

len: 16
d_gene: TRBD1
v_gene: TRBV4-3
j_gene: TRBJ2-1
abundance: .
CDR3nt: TGCGCCAGCAGCCAGCAAACCGGGACAGGGGGCAATGAGCAGTTCTTC
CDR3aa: CASSQQTGTGGNEQFF

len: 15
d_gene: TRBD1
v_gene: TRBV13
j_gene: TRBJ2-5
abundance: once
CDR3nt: TGTGCCAGCAGAAAAACAGGGGCGGGCCAAGAGACCCAGTACTTC
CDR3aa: CASRKTGAGQETQYF

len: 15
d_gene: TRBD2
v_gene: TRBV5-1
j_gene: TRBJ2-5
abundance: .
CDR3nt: TGCGCCAGCAGCACCCTAGCGGGGGGGCAAGAGACCCAGTACTTC
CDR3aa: CASSTLAGGQETQYF

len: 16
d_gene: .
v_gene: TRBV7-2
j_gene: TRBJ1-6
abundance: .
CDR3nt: TGTGCCAGCACCAAAGGAGTCCTCTCCTATAATTCACCCCTCCACTTT
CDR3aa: CASTKGVLSYNSPLHF